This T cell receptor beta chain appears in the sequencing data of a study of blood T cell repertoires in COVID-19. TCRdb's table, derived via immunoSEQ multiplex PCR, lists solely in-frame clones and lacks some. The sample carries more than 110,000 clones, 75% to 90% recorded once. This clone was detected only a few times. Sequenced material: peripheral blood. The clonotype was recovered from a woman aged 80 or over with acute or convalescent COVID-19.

CDR3 sequence (DNA): TGTGCCAGTAGTACCCCGAGGGGAGGATCTGAAGCTTTCTTT. Translated, it gives CASSTPRGGSEAFF. The chain combines TRBV19 with TRBJ1-1; tentative D call: TRBD1 (5 bases). Germline CDR1 reads LNHDA; CDR2 reads SQIVND (reference sequence). The CDR3 runs to 14 residues. Between the trimmed V and J ends, which lost 4 bases and 6 bases, there was a span of 15 bases.